This entry describes one T cell receptor beta chain. Its antigen remains unknown. A much more abundant neighbour one base away suggests this may be a read error. This sample stems from a study of early T cells in non-severe SARS-CoV-2 infection. Study-wide context: Sequencing was performed on bulk RNA from unsorted whole blood, leaving chains unpaired. Regarding the study as a whole: Anti-spike CD8 specificities were favored by VDJdb matching, whose results missed private and CD4 specificities.

Unique molecular identifier tags were affixed to discrete cDNA molecules. TCRdb re-called the 5' RACE reads through MiXCR, storing one row per CDR3 protein. Among some 70,000 distinct CDR3 sequences listed, 4.9% were seen once. With 6 bases clipped from V and 7 bases from J, the junction kept 10 bases outside the gene matches. The germline V gene has CDR1 KGHSH and CDR2 LQKENI. The CDR3 totals 14 residues. The TCR comes from an adult who was a healthcare worker with PCR-confirmed SARS-CoV-2 infection or an uninfected control (not recorded which). Sequenced material: whole blood. This chain uses TRBV18 with TRBJ2-7; 9 bases fit TRBD1. The CDR3: CASSHGTGRHEQYF. The CDR3 nucleotides read TGTGCCAGCTCTCACGGGACAGGGCGTCATGAGCAGTACTTC.